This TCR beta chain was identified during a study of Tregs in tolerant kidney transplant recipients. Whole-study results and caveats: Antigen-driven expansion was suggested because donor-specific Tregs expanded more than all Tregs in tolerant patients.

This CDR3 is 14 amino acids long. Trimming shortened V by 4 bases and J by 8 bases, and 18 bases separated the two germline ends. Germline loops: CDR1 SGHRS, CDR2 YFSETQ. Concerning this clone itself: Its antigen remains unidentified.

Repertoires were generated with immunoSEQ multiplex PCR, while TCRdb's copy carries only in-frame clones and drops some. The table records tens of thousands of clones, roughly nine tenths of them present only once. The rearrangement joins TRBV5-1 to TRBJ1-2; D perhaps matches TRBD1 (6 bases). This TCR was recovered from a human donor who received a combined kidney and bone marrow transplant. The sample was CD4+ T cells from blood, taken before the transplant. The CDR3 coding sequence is TGCGCCAGCAGCATAGGACAGACCCTAGGGGGCTACACCTTC. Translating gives CASSIGQTLGGYTF.